This T cell receptor (beta chain) came from a study of CD8+CD57+ T cells in acquired aplastic anemia. The overall study: Roughly 3.2 ug was the average amount of DNA from sorted CD4+ and CD8+ cells.

The template used for profiling TCR beta VDJ and CDR3 was genomic DNA. A single record per CDR3 protein comes from TCRdb applying MiXCR to the reads. This repertoire shows 180,000 or so distinct CDR3 sequences, roughly 60% found once; its top ten account for under 55%. This clonotype appeared many times. The sequenced patients had an expansion of CD8+CD57+ cells seen by flow cytometry. There were no patients without severe acquired aplastic anemia. Patients had undergone no therapy by the time their blood was sampled. Trimming pared 2 bases from V and 1 base from J, leaving 7 bases between. This CDR3 spans 15 amino acids. Germline lookup yields CDR1 SGHRS and CDR2 YFSETQ.

This receptor was obtained from a human donor with aplastic anemia. Sequenced input: sorted CD4+, CD8+, or CD8+CD57+ T cells (not recorded which) from PBMCs. This chain joins TRBV5-1 and TRBJ1-6, with D uncertain. In DNA, the CDR3 is TGCGCCAGCAGCTTAGAGGGATCCTATAATTCACCCCTCCACTTT. Amino acids: CASSLEGSYNSPLHF.